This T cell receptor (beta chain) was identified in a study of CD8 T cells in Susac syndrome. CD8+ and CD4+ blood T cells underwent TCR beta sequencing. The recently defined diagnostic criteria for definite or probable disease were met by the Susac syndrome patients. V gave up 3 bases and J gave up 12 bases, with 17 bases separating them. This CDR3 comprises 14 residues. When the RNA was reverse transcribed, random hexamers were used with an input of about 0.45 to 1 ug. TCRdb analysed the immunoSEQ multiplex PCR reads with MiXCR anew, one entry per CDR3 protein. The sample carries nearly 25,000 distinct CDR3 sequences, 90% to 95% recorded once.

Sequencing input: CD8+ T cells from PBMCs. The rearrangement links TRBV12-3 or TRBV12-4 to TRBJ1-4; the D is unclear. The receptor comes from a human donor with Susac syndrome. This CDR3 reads CASSLTQVQRELFF. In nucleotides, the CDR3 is TGTGCCAGCAGTTTGACGCAGGTACAGAGGGAACTGTTTTTT.